A single sample gave rise to the 30 T cell receptor beta chains below, sequenced in a study of T cell repertoires in cytomegalovirus infection. The antigens these receptors bind are not known. TCRdb re-called the reads with MiXCR, one entry per CDR3 protein. Of 750,000 to 950,000 distinct CDR3 sequences listed, 25% to 35% are singletons. The sequenced sample was cultured CD8+ T cells from PBMCs, obtained from culture after CMV antigen stimulation. Receptors originate from a human donor in good health (CMV status not recorded). Some clones in this sample may be carry-over from other donors' samples.

The chain joins TRBV19 to TRBJ1-4, with D maybe TRBD1 (6 bases). In germline, CDR1 is LNHDA, CDR2 SQIVND (reference sequence). The germline V and J ends were trimmed by 3 bases and 0 bases, with 11 bases remaining between them. The CDR3 loop spans 16 amino acids. The CDR3 loop reads CASSISDSSTNEKLFF. The DNA of the CDR3 is TGTGCCAGTAGTATCTCGGACAGCTCAACTAATGAAAAACTGTTTTTT. The full variable domain, its missing parts supplied by reference TRBV19 and TRBJ1-4, is DGGITQSPKYLFRKEGQNVTLSCEQNLNHDAMYWYRQDPGQGLRLIYYSQIVNDFQKGDIAEGYSVSREKKESFPLTVTSAQKNPTAFYLCASSISDSSTNEKLFFGSGTQLSVL.

The table lists this clonotype with a few counts. This chain joins TRBV4-1 and TRBJ2-1; D perhaps matches TRBD1 (6 bases). The V end was cut by 0 bases, the J end by 5 bases, with 17 bases between. The CDR3 loop spans 17 amino acids. Germline values: CDR1 MGHRA, CDR2 YSYEKL. CDR3 loop: CASSQELAQGGNNEQFF. In nucleotides, the CDR3 is TGCGCCAGCAGCCAAGAGCTCGCACAGGGTGGCAACAATGAGCAGTTCTTC.

This clonotype was seen a handful of times. The chain carries TRBV6-6 and TRBJ1-5, with unresolved D. Between the trimmed V and J ends, which lost 5 bases and 1 base, there was a span of 9 bases. Germline lookup yields CDR1 MNHNY and CDR2 SVGAGI (reference sequence). The length of the CDR3 is 14 residues. CDR3 coding DNA: TGTGCCAGCAGTGAGGAACCGAGCAATCAGCCCCAGCATTTT. The encoded protein is CASSEEPSNQPQHF.

The chain combines TRBV29-1 with TRBJ1-4; TRBD1 might be the D (5 bases). In germline, CDR1 is SQVTM, CDR2 ANQGSEA. V was clipped by 3 bases and J by 8 bases, with 13 bases between them. The CDR3 extends over 13 amino acids. The CDR3 DNA follows: TGCAGCGTTGATGGCCAGGGTGAAGAAAAACTGTTTTTT. It is translated as CSVDGQGEEKLFF.

The chain has TRBV12-3 or TRBV12-4 and TRBJ1-1; no clear D. The length of the CDR3 is 13 residues. Deletions cut 5 bases from V and 3 bases from J, with 10 bases between. Here the CDR3 reads CASSPDRYTEAFF. The CDR3, as DNA: TGTGCCAGCAGTCCAGACCGTTACACTGAAGCTTTCTTT.

In its sample, this clonotype was seen many times. The CDR3 sequence is CATSDPRQGAQETQYF. CDR3 nucleotides: TGTGCCACCAGTGATCCACGACAGGGGGCCCAAGAGACCCAGTACTTC. The chain is built from TRBV24-1 and TRBJ2-5; 10 bases map to TRBD1. CDR3 size: 16 residues. CDR1 and CDR2 from the germline V gene are KGHDR and SFDVKD. V shed 3 bases and J 1 base; nucleotides not matched to a gene: 4.

The chain carries TRBV12-3 or TRBV12-4 and TRBJ1-4; D possibly corresponds to TRBD1 (6 bases). This CDR3 contains 15 residues. Between the trimmed V and J ends, which lost 3 bases and 8 bases, there was a span of 16 bases. This chain's CDR3 is CASSFWEGEGEKLFF. CDR3 bases: TGTGCCAGCAGTTTTTGGGAGGGGGAAGGGGAAAAACTGTTTTTT.

This clonotype was found many times. The V gene is TRBV7-8, the J gene TRBJ2-7; perhaps TRBD2 as D (5 bases). V lost 0 bases and J lost 2, with 5 bases in between. CDR3 length: 13 residues. Per the germline V gene, CDR1 is SGHVS and CDR2 is FQNEAQ. The CDR3 DNA reads TGTGCCAGCAGCTTAGCCGGGGCCTACGAGCAGTACTTC. It is translated as CASSLAGAYEQYF.

This clonotype was counted a few times. J is TRBJ2-3 and V is TRBV20-1; D call uncertain. V gave up 0 bases and J gave up 1 base, with 5 bases separating them. The CDR3 consists of 13 residues. CDR1 is DFQATT and CDR2 is SNEGSKA in the germline V gene (reference sequence). The CDR3 nucleotides are TGCAGTGCTAGAGATAAAGGCACAGATACGCAGTATTTT. It translates to CSARDKGTDTQYF.

V is TRBV2 and J is TRBJ2-7, with no clear D. The CDR3 totals 13 residues. Trimming removed 7 bases at V and 0 bases at J, with 10 bases between. Germline CDR1 SNHLY, CDR2 FYNNEI. The CDR3 loop is CASKGPISYEQYF. The CDR3, as DNA: TGTGCCAGCAAGGGTCCTATCTCCTACGAGCAGTACTTC.

V is TRBV11-2 and J is TRBJ2-3; 9 bases line up with TRBD1. The germline gives CDR1 SGHAT, CDR2 FQNNGV. There are 16 residues in the CDR3. The V gene end was trimmed by 5 bases and the J gene end by 1 base; junction bases not matched to a gene: 7. CDR3 region: CASSPGTGLRTDTQYF. The CDR3 DNA follows: TGTGCCAGCAGCCCCGGGACAGGGTTGCGCACAGATACGCAGTATTTT.

CDR3 sequence: CASSFIAGTSDLSGTDTQYF. CDR3 DNA: TGTGCCAGTAGTTTCATCGCCGGGACTAGCGACCTGAGCGGCACAGATACGCAGTATTTT. This chain links TRBV19 with TRBJ2-3; 10 nucleotides align to TRBD2. This CDR3 contains 20 residues. V was pared by 5 bases and J by 1 base, with 18 bases of the junction left unmatched. Germline V lookup: CDR1 LNHDA, CDR2 SQIVND (reference sequence).

The chain combines TRBV12-3 or TRBV12-4 with TRBJ1-5; TRBD1 might be the D (5 bases). The CDR3 is 14 residues long. The V gene lost 5 bases and the J gene lost 5 bases, with 13 bases spanning the gap. The CDR3 DNA reads TGTGCCAGCAGTGGGAGGGGCGCGGATCAGCCCCAGCATTTT. Protein product: CASSGRGADQPQHF.

The chain combines TRBV6-8 with TRBJ1-5; D is undetermined. Trimming cost V 2 bases and J 4 bases, with 15 bases left between them. Per germline, CDR1 MNHGY and CDR2 SAAAGT. The CDR3 totals 16 residues. CDR3 sequence reads: CASSYDEGRRNQPQHF. The CDR3 DNA is TGTGCCAGCAGTTACGACGAAGGGCGTCGGAATCAGCCCCAGCATTTT.

V and J are TRBV5-6 and TRBJ1-2; 7 bases are shared with TRBD1. Germline assignment: CDR1 SGHDT and CDR2 YYEEEE. The length of the CDR3 is 14 residues. V shed 2 bases, J shed 3 bases, and the junction held 4 bases outside the gene matches. The CDR3 DNA reads TGTGCCAGCAGCTTACAGGGGATTGACTATGGCTACACCTTC. Encoded protein: CASSLQGIDYGYTF.

The CDR3 spells CSAGDRVRNQPQHF. Here the CDR3 DNA reads TGCAGTGCTGGGGACAGGGTGCGCAATCAGCCCCAGCATTTT. V and J are TRBV20-1 and TRBJ1-5; 9 bases line up with TRBD1. CDR1 DFQATT and CDR2 SNEGSKA come from the germline V gene (reference sequence). The CDR3 has 14 residues. The ends lost 5 bases at V and 2 bases at J; junction bases unmatched: 4.

The V call is TRBV11-2, the J call TRBJ1-2, with D unresolved. Trimming took 5 bases from V and 6 from J, leaving 10 bases between them. The CDR3 runs to 12 residues. Per the germline V gene, CDR1 is SGHAT and CDR2 is FQNNGV. The CDR3 protein is CASSDRKDGYTF. DNA for the CDR3: TGTGCCAGCAGCGATAGGAAGGATGGCTACACCTTC.

This chain joins TRBV6-7 and TRBJ1-4, with unresolved D. TRBV6-7 is known as an ORF, though its function is uncertain. V lost 0 bases to trimming and J lost 8 bases, with 16 bases between them. This CDR3 is 16 amino acids long. The CDR3 spells CASSYSREVRGEKLFF. The CDR3 DNA reads as TGTGCCAGCAGTTACTCGAGAGAGGTCCGTGGCGAAAAACTGTTTTTT.

This chain links TRBV4-1 with TRBJ2-5; a weak D match, TRBD2 (5 bases). The CDR3 has 15 amino acids. Trimming pared 0 bases from V and 7 bases from J, leaving 15 bases between. Germline values: CDR1 MGHRA, CDR2 YSYEKL. The CDR3 region has the DNA TGCGCCAGCAGCCAAGATGGAGGCGAACTTAGGACCCAGTACTTC. This codes for CASSQDGGELRTQYF.

This clonotype was counted a few times. The chain joins TRBV6-1 to TRBJ2-2; 13 bases map to TRBD2. V lost 6 bases and J lost 4; bases outside the gene matches: 8. The CDR3 contains 17 residues. Germline values: CDR1 MNHNS, CDR2 SASEGT. Here the CDR3 reads CASSILAGGPGTGELFF. The CDR3 DNA is TGTGCCAGCAGCATACTAGCGGGGGGGCCGGGCACCGGGGAGCTGTTTTTT.

The rearrangement joins TRBV5-1 to TRBJ2-1; 8 positions match TRBD2. The germline V gene has CDR1 SGHRS and CDR2 YFSETQ. The V and J ends lost 2 bases and 0 bases, in that order; junction bases with no gene match: 4. CDR3 length: 16 amino acids. The CDR3 sequence: CASSFVSGTSYNEQFF. The CDR3 region has the DNA TGCGCCAGCAGCTTCGTTAGCGGGACCTCCTACAATGAGCAGTTCTTC.

This rearrangement joins TRBV15 to TRBJ2-5; 8 bases map to TRBD2. The junction had 13 bases not matched to a gene; V was cut back by 3 bases and J by 4 bases. The length of the CDR3 is 17 residues. Germline CDR1 LNHNV, CDR2 YYDKDF (reference sequence). The CDR3 spells CATSRNGLAKMGETQYF. CDR3 bases: TGTGCCACCAGCAGGAACGGACTAGCCAAAATGGGAGAGACCCAGTACTTC.

This clonotype was observed many times. The chain joins TRBV6-5 to TRBJ1-2; D not resolved. Per germline, CDR1 MNHEY and CDR2 SVGAGI. The V end lost 0 bases, the J end lost 8 bases, and 10 bases lay between the germline ends. The CDR3 is made up of 13 amino acids. CDR3 sequence reads: CASSYSTGIGYTF. The DNA of the CDR3 is TGTGCCAGCAGTTACTCTACCGGGATAGGCTACACCTTC.

J is TRBJ2-1 and V is TRBV10-3; tentatively, D is TRBD1 (7 bases). The V end was cut by 8 bases, the J end by 5 bases, with 13 bases between. The germline V gene has CDR1 ENHRY and CDR2 SYGVKD. The CDR3 has 13 amino acids. The CDR3 reads CAIRGGTDNEQFF. DNA for the CDR3: TGTGCCATCCGGGGCGGGACAGACAATGAGCAGTTCTTC.

The genes are TRBV27 and TRBJ2-2; TRBD2 matches at 12 bases. The germline V gene has CDR1 MNHEY and CDR2 SMNVEV (reference sequence). V dropped 6 bases and J dropped 7; count of bases not matched to a gene: 6. The CDR3 is made up of 15 amino acids. The CDR3 sequence: CASRPQLAGGGELFF. Here the CDR3 DNA reads TGTGCCAGCAGACCACAACTAGCGGGGGGCGGGGAGCTGTTTTTT.

The gene calls are TRBV28 and TRBJ2-1, with a possible D match to TRBD1 (6 bases). CDR3 length: 14 amino acids. Germline CDR1 MDHEN, CDR2 SYDVKM. V was shortened by 3 bases and J by 7 bases, with 13 bases between the two germline ends. CDR3 sequence (DNA): TGTGCCAGCAGTTTTTTGACAGGCTTTAATGAGCAGTTCTTC. Amino acid sequence: CASSFLTGFNEQFF.

This chain connects TRBV29-1 to TRBJ2-1, with TRBD1 as a possible D gene (5 bases). Trimming removed 0 bases at V and 2 bases at J, with 14 bases between. CDR1 and CDR2 (germline): SQVTM, ANQGSEA. The CDR3 is 16 amino acids. The CDR3 coding sequence is TGCAGCGTTGAAGATCCCAGGGTTGGCGCCTACAATGAGCAGTTCTTC. This encodes CSVEDPRVGAYNEQFF.

The chain links TRBV27 to TRBJ1-5; D call uncertain. The CDR3 spans 13 residues. V lost 4 bases, J lost 3 bases, and 7 bases lay in between. Germline V lookup: CDR1 MNHEY, CDR2 SMNVEV (reference sequence). The CDR3 reads CASSSNYNQPQHF. Here the CDR3 DNA reads TGTGCCAGCAGTTCCAATTACAATCAGCCCCAGCATTTT.

The chain links TRBV7-3 to TRBJ1-4, with D possibly being TRBD1 (6 bases). Per the germline V gene, CDR1 is SGHTA and CDR2 is FQGTGA. The CDR3 runs to 13 residues. V lost 8 bases and J 0 bases, leaving 7 bases between the germline ends. The CDR3 coding sequence is TGTGCCAGCGAGGGGGCAACTAATGAAAAACTGTTTTTT. This encodes CASEGATNEKLFF.

The V and J genes are TRBV9 and TRBJ1-1; tentative D call: TRBD1 (5 bases). Germline lookup yields CDR1 SGDLS and CDR2 YYNGEE. The CDR3 runs to 14 residues. V was cut by 0 bases and J by 8 bases, with 14 bases left in between. The CDR3 reads CASSVGGAGVEAFF. In nucleotides, the CDR3 is TGTGCCAGCAGCGTAGGAGGGGCCGGGGTCGAAGCTTTCTTT.